These T cell receptor beta chains were read from a single sample in a study of CD8 T cells in Susac syndrome. TCRdb re-derived calls from the immunoSEQ multiplex PCR reads in MiXCR, one entry per CDR3 protein. The sample carries tens of thousands of distinct CDR3 sequences, roughly 95% recorded once. Sequencing was done on a sample of CD4+ T cells from PBMCs. Source of these receptors: a human donor with multiple sclerosis. CDR3s include the opening cysteine and the closing phenylalanine or tryptophan. Each record gives: V gene, clone size, D gene, J gene, CDR3 protein, CDR3 DNA. The D gene is left open where the match is weak. Rows give clone size only sometimes, using once, few, many, or a class for an expanded clone.

>TRBV5-1|NA|NA|TRBJ2-7
CASSHGQFGYEQYF
TGCGCCAGCAGCCACGGACAGTTCGGCTACGAGCAGTACTTC
>TRBV12-3/TRBV12-4|NA|NA|TRBJ1-2
CASRPQQGYGYTF
TGTGCCAGCAGGCCGCAGCAGGGTTATGGCTACACCTTC
>TRBV12-3/TRBV12-4|NA|NA|TRBJ2-3
CASSGTDGTDTQYF
TGTGCCAGCAGTGGGACGGACGGCACAGATACGCAGTATTTT
>TRBV29-1|NA|TRBD1|TRBJ1-2
CSVEERTGSGYTF
TGCAGCGTTGAAGAGAGGACAGGCTCCGGCTACACCTTC
>TRBV5-1|NA|TRBD1|TRBJ2-3
CASSSQGTGFTDTQYF
TGCGCCAGCAGCAGCCAGGGGACAGGGTTCACAGATACGCAGTATTTT
>TRBV5-1|once|TRBD1|TRBJ2-7
CASSDPGQGYEQYF
TGCGCCAGCAGCGATCCGGGACAGGGCTACGAGCAGTACTTC
>TRBV5-1|NA|TRBD1|TRBJ1-6
CASSRTTGGNSPLHF
TGCGCCAGCAGCCGTACTACAGGGGGCAATTCACCCCTCCACTTT
>TRBV18|NA|NA|TRBJ2-6
CASSPVSGRSGANVLTF
TGTGCCAGCTCACCGGTCAGCGGACGCTCTGGGGCCAACGTCCTGACTTTC
>TRBV29-1|NA|NA|TRBJ2-7
CSGTGAGEQYF
TGCAGCGGGACCGGGGCTGGCGAGCAGTACTTC
>TRBV24-1|NA|NA|TRBJ2-5
CATSESWRGPQETQYF
TGTGCCACCAGTGAATCGTGGAGAGGACCACAAGAGACCCAGTACTTC
>TRBV5-4|NA|NA|TRBJ1-1
CASSGDGNEAFF
TGTGCCAGCAGCGGGGACGGAAACGAAGCTTTCTTT
>TRBV6-1|NA|TRBD1|TRBJ2-1
CASTQGQGRSYNEQFF
TGTGCCAGCACCCAAGGACAGGGCCGGTCCTACAATGAGCAGTTCTTC
>TRBV5-1|NA|TRBD1|TRBJ1-4
CASSVRTGAAEKLFF
TGCGCCAGCAGCGTAAGGACAGGGGCGGCGGAAAAACTGTTTTTT
>TRBV20-1|NA|TRBD1|TRBJ1-2
CSANVRGLGYGYTF
TGCAGTGCTAATGTTAGGGGGCTCGGCTATGGCTACACCTTC
>TRBV29-1|NA|NA|TRBJ1-2
CSVESTDYTF
TGCAGCGTTGAAAGTACAGACTACACCTTC
>TRBV9|NA|NA|TRBJ2-2
CASSSRHTGELFF
TGTGCCAGCAGCTCACGACACACCGGGGAGCTGTTTTTT
>TRBV4-1|NA|NA|TRBJ2-7
CASSQGIAYEQYF
TGCGCCAGCAGCCAGGGGATAGCTTACGAGCAGTACTTC
>TRBV4-3|NA|NA|TRBJ2-2
CASSQDSGTGELFF
TGCGCCAGCAGCCAAGATTCAGGGACCGGGGAGCTGTTTTTT
>TRBV28|NA|TRBD1|TRBJ2-3
CATRQGGTDTQYF
TGTGCCACCCGACAGGGGGGGACAGATACGCAGTATTTT
>TRBV6-5|once|NA|TRBJ2-7
CASSYLSGDTYEQYF
TGTGCCAGCAGTTACCTTAGCGGCGATACCTACGAGCAGTACTTC
>TRBV6-5|NA|NA|TRBJ1-2
CASRKVEDGYTF
TGTGCCAGCCGAAAGGTTGAGGATGGCTACACCTTC
>TRBV3-1|NA|NA|TRBJ2-1
CASSQLAGEQFF
TGTGCCAGCAGCCAACTCGCGGGTGAGCAGTTCTTC
>TRBV30|NA|NA|TRBJ2-7
CAWSVGNEQYF
TGTGCCTGGAGTGTTGGGAACGAGCAGTACTTC
>TRBV4-1|once|TRBD1|TRBJ1-1
CASSYAGGGTEAFF
TGCGCCAGCAGCTACGCAGGGGGCGGAACTGAAGCTTTCTTT
>TRBV3-1|NA|NA|TRBJ1-1
CASSQVLTTDEAFF
TGTGCCAGCAGCCAAGTATTGACGACAGACGAAGCTTTCTTT
>TRBV7-2|NA|NA|TRBJ2-3
CASSLHSRPDTQYF
TGTGCCAGCAGCCTCCATAGCCGCCCAGATACGCAGTATTTT
>TRBV28|NA|NA|TRBJ2-1
CASSLLGVQFF
TGTGCCAGCAGTTTATTAGGGGTGCAGTTCTTC